The T cell receptor (beta chain) described here comes from a study of blood T cell repertoires in COVID-19. Across the study: Sites in the United States, Italy and Spain provided acute and convalescent COVID-19 samples. The analysed material was cDNA or gDNA that came from T cells, B-cell-depleted T cells, or PBMCs.

The repertoire was sequenced with immunoSEQ multiplex PCR; TCRdb's copy has only in-frame clones and lacks some. The sample includes some 140,000 clones, roughly 79% seen only once; the top ten take 11%. V was cut by 1 base and J by 1 base, with 11 bases left in between. Germline V gene lookup returns CDR1 LGHDT and CDR2 YNNKEL (reference sequence). The CDR3 runs to 16 residues. The receptor's source is a human donor in a cohort sampled during active COVID-19. V and J are TRBV3-1 (or the pseudogene TRBV3-2) and TRBJ2-1; a possible D gene is TRBD2 (5 bases). Sequencing was done on a sample of peripheral blood. This CDR3 is CASSQAGSGSYNEQFF. Written as DNA, the CDR3 is TGTGCCAGCAGCCAAGCAGGAAGCGGATCCTACAATGAGCAGTTCTTC.